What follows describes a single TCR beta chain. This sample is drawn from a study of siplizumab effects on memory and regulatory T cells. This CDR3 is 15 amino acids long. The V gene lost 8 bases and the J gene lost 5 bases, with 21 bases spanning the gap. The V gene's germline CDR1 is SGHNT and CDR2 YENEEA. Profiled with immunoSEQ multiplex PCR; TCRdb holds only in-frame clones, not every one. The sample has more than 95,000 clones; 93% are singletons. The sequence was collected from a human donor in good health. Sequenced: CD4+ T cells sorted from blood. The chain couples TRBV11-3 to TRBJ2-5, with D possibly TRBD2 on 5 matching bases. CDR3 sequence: CASPLEGVGMETQYF. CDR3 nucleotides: TGTGCCAGCCCCCTAGAGGGAGTAGGGATGGAGACCCAGTACTTC.